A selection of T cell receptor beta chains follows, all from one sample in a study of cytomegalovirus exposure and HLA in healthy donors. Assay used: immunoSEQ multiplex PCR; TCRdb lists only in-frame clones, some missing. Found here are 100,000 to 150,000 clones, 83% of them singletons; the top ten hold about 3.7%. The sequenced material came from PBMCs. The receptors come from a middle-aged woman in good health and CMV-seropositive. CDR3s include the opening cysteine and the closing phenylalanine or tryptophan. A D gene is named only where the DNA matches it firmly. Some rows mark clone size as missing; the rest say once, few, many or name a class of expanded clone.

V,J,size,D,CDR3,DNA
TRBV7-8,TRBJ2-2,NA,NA,CAAALVGTGELFF,TGTGCCGCGGCCCTGGTTGGCACCGGGGAGCTGTTTTTT
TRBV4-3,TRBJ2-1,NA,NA,CASSHHRGSEHYEQFF,TGCGCCAGCAGCCACCACCGGGGGAGCGAGCATTATGAGCAGTTCTTC
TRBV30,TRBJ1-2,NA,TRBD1,CAWSGGGNGYTF,TGTGCCTGGAGCGGAGGGGGCAATGGCTACACCTTC
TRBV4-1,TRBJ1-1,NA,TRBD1,CASSPSPGGANTEAFF,TGCGCCAGCAGCCCCTCCCCAGGGGGCGCGAACACTGAAGCTTTCTTT
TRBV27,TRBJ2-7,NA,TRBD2,CASSLGTSRYYEQYF,TGTGCCAGCAGTTTGGGGACTAGCAGATACTACGAGCAGTACTTC
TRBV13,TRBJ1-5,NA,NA,CASSLGGRGGNQPQHF,TGTGCCAGCAGCTTAGGCGGTAGGGGAGGAAATCAGCCCCAGCATTTT
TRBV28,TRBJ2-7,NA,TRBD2,CASRPGLAGVMEEQYF,TGTGCCAGCAGACCCGGACTAGCGGGAGTAATGGAGGAGCAGTACTTC
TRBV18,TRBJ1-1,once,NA,CASSPRRAGHTEAFF,TGTGCCAGCTCACCCCGTCGAGCCGGTCACACTGAAGCTTTCTTT
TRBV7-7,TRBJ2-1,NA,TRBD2,CAIHRLAETYNEQFF,TGTGCTATTCACCGACTAGCGGAGACCTACAATGAGCAGTTCTTC
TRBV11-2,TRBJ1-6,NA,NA,CASSSIGGYRSPLHF,TGTGCCAGCAGCTCAATAGGGGGATATCGTTCACCCCTCCACTTT
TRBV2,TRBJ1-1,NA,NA,CASRSESTEAFF,TGTGCCAGCAGGTCAGAAAGTACTGAAGCTTTCTTT
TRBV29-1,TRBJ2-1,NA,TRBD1,CSVEGGQEYNEQFF,TGCAGCGTTGAAGGGGGACAGGAGTACAATGAGCAGTTCTTC
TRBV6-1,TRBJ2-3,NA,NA,CASRTAHADTQYF,TGTGCCAGCAGGACAGCCCATGCAGATACGCAGTATTTT
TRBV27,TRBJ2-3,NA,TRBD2,CASSLERGSTDTQYF,TGTGCCAGCAGTCTCGAGCGGGGGAGCACAGATACGCAGTATTTT
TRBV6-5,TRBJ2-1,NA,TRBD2,CASSYWTSGGVVEQFF,TGTGCCAGCAGTTACTGGACTAGCGGAGGAGTCGTTGAGCAGTTCTTC
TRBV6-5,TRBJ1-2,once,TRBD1,CASRVPGGGGGYTF,TGTGCCAGCAGGGTGCCAGGGGGCGGCGGTGGCTACACCTTC
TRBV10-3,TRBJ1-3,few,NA,CAAQTVSGNTIYF,TGTGCCGCCCAGACAGTCTCTGGAAACACCATATATTTT
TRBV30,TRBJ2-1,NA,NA,CAWSVQGGVAYNEQFF,TGTGCCTGGAGTGTACAAGGGGGAGTCGCCTACAATGAGCAGTTCTTC
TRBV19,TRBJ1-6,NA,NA,CASRIGGGDSPLHF,TGTGCCAGCAGAATAGGCGGCGGGGATTCACCCCTCCACTTT
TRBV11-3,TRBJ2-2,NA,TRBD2,CASSFSGTNTGELFF,TGTGCCAGCAGCTTTAGCGGGACGAACACCGGGGAGCTGTTTTTT
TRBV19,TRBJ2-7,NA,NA,CASSSWTPYEQYF,TGTGCCAGTAGTTCCTGGACACCCTACGAGCAGTACTTC
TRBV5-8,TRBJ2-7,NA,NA,CASSRGYYEQYF,TGTGCCAGCAGCAGGGGCTATTACGAGCAGTACTTC
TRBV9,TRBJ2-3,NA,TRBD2,CASSGLAGIDTQYF,TGTGCCAGCAGCGGACTAGCGGGTATAGATACGCAGTATTTT
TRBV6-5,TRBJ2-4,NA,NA,CASSYSHPRAKNIQYF,TGTGCCAGCAGTTACTCTCACCCTCGGGCCAAAAACATTCAGTACTTC
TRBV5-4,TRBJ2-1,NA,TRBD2,CASSLPLAGVHSEQFF,TGTGCCAGCAGCTTGCCCCTAGCGGGAGTCCACAGTGAGCAGTTCTTC
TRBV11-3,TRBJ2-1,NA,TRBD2,CASSTSAITGLANNEQFF,TGTGCCAGCAGCACCTCGGCAATCACGGGACTAGCGAACAATGAGCAGTTCTTC
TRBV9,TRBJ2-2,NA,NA,CASSPEGGLGTGELFF,TGTGCCAGCAGCCCCGAGGGGGGGTTGGGGACCGGGGAGCTGTTTTTT
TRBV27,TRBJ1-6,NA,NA,CASSGRGTTEFNSPLHF,TGTGCCAGCAGTGGACGGGGGACGACAGAGTTCAATTCACCCCTCCACTTT
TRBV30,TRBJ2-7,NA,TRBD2,CAWSLGTSAYEQYF,TGTGCCTGGAGTTTAGGGACTAGCGCTTACGAGCAGTACTTC
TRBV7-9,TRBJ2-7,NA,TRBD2,CASSLGASGYHLSYEQYF,TGTGCCAGCAGCTTAGGCGCTAGCGGGTATCATCTCTCCTACGAGCAGTACTTC
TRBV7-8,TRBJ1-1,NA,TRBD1,CASSLRGPGRNTEAFF,TGTGCCAGCAGCCTCAGGGGGCCGGGGCGGAACACTGAAGCTTTCTTT
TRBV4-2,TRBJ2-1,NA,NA,CASSPGGGGLNEQFF,TGTGCCAGCAGCCCCGGTGGGGGCGGGTTAAATGAGCAGTTCTTC
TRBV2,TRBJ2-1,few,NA,CASSDSSYNEQFF,TGTGCCAGCAGTGACAGCTCCTACAATGAGCAGTTCTTC
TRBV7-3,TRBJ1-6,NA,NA,CASSLGAGNSPLHF,TGTGCCAGCAGCTTAGGGGCAGGGAATTCACCCCTCCACTTT
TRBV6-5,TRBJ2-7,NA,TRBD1,CASSYRRDRAYEQYF,TGTGCCAGCAGTTACCGAAGGGACAGGGCCTACGAGCAGTACTTC
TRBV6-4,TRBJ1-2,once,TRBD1,CASSDFRDRVSRGYTF,TGTGCCAGCAGTGACTTTAGGGACAGGGTTTCTCGTGGCTACACCTTC
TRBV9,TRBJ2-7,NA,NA,CASSVDGSGYEQYF,TGTGCCAGCAGCGTAGACGGGAGTGGCTACGAGCAGTACTTC
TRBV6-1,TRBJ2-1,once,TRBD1,CASRYRGYNEQFF,TGTGCCAGCAGGTACAGGGGTTACAATGAGCAGTTCTTC
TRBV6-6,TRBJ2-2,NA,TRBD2,CATHPGGRPGELFF,TGTGCCACCCACCCGGGCGGGAGGCCCGGGGAGCTGTTTTTT
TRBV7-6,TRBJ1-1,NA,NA,CASSLGQGTNTEAFF,TGTGCCAGCAGCTTAGGGCAGGGTACGAACACTGAAGCTTTCTTT
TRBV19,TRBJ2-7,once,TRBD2,CASSIGSGRSYEQYF,TGTGCCAGTAGTATAGGTAGCGGGAGATCATACGAGCAGTACTTC
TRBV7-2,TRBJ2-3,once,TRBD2,CASSPGASGSTDTQYF,TGTGCCAGCAGCCCAGGGGCTAGCGGGAGCACAGATACGCAGTATTTT
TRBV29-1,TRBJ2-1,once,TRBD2,CSAPRGTSFITNEQFF,TGCAGCGCCCCCCGTGGGACTAGCTTTATAACGAATGAGCAGTTCTTC
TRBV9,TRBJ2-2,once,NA,CASSVAGSVNTGELFF,TGTGCCAGCAGCGTAGCCGGGAGTGTAAACACCGGGGAGCTGTTTTTT
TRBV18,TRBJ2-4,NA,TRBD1,CASSPTGTGVINIQYF,TGTGCCAGCTCACCGACCGGGACAGGGGTTATAAACATTCAGTACTTC
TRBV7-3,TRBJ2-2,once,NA,CASSPHAGTGELFF,TGTGCCAGCAGCCCCCATGCGGGAACCGGGGAGCTGTTTTTT